A selection of T cell receptor beta chains follows, all from one sample in a study of blood T cell repertoires in COVID-19. Only in-frame clones appear in the TCRdb table, and some are missing; sequencing was by immunoSEQ multiplex PCR. The sample lists 450,000 to 500,000 clones, approximately 90% occurring once. Specimen: PBMCs or T cells enriched from blood (not recorded which). These receptors were obtained from a woman younger than 35 who had recovered from COVID-19. Each CDR3 is given with its conserved first and last residue. The D gene is left open where the match is weak. Where a row states a size, it is once, few, many or the class of an expanded clone; other rows omit it.

V gene	D gene	J gene	clone size	CDR3 protein	CDR3 DNA
TRBV5-4	TRBD1	TRBJ1-6	.	CASSLGQGATDSPLHF	TGTGCCAGCAGCTTGGGTCAGGGGGCTACGGATTCACCCCTCCACTTT
TRBV27	TRBD2	TRBJ2-5	.	CASRYIGRGGPRQETQYF	TGTGCCAGCAGATACATAGGGCGCGGGGGGCCCCGCCAAGAGACCCAGTACTTC
TRBV5-1	TRBD1	TRBJ1-2	.	CASSARSGQGDGYTF	TGCGCCAGCAGCGCGCGTTCGGGGCAGGGGGATGGCTACACCTTC
TRBV5-1	.	TRBJ1-1	.	CASSSPREGEAFF	TGCGCCAGCAGCTCCCCGAGGGAGGGGGAAGCTTTCTTT
TRBV4-1	TRBD1	TRBJ1-2	.	CASRPVGQPDGYTF	TGCGCCAGCAGACCCGTGGGACAGCCGGATGGCTACACCTTC
TRBV28	.	TRBJ2-7	few	CASSLAHYEQYF	TGTGCCAGCAGTTTAGCACACTACGAGCAGTACTTC
TRBV3-1/TRBV3-2	.	TRBJ1-2	.	CASSQEMGPHGYTF	TGTGCCAGCAGCCAAGAAATGGGGCCTCATGGCTACACCTTC
TRBV2	TRBD1	TRBJ1-5	.	CASSEGTGNQPQHF	TGTGCCAGCAGTGAAGGGACAGGGAATCAGCCCCAGCATTTT
TRBV19	TRBD1	TRBJ2-7	.	CASTVRGLEQYF	TGTGCCAGTACCGTCAGGGGGCTAGAGCAGTACTTC
TRBV19	.	TRBJ2-3	.	CASSMVGPAQHTDTQYF	TGTGCCAGTAGTATGGTGGGGCCGGCGCAACACACAGATACGCAGTATTTT
TRBV30	.	TRBJ1-2	.	CASHRGNGYTF	TGTGCCAGTCACCGGGGGAATGGCTACACCTTC
TRBV6-5	TRBD1	TRBJ1-2	.	CAAAPKGAGGYTF	TGTGCCGCCGCTCCCAAGGGGGCAGGTGGCTACACCTTC
TRBV5-1	TRBD2	TRBJ2-3	.	CASGIAGGSTDTQYF	TGCGCCAGCGGCATAGCGGGGGGCAGCACAGATACGCAGTATTTT
TRBV28	.	TRBJ2-7	.	CASSLYTGSLKYEQYF	TGTGCCAGCAGTTTATACACCGGGTCCCTGAAGTACGAGCAGTACTTC
TRBV11-3	.	TRBJ2-2	.	CASSPPQNTGELFF	TGTGCCAGCAGCCCCCCCCAAAACACCGGGGAGCTGTTTTTT
TRBV4-2	.	TRBJ2-7	.	CASSQESELLYEQYF	TGTGCCAGCAGCCAAGAGAGTGAGCTTCTCTACGAGCAGTACTTC
TRBV5-1	TRBD1	TRBJ1-2	.	CASSPQQGTYGYTF	TGCGCCAGCAGCCCCCAACAGGGGACCTATGGCTACACCTTC
TRBV6-6	TRBD1	TRBJ1-6	.	CATRIGTGGENSPLHF	TGTGCCACCCGTATCGGGACAGGGGGCGAGAATTCACCCCTCCACTTT
TRBV10-2	TRBD2	TRBJ2-5	.	CASSVSSGGGQETQYF	TGCGCCAGCAGTGTGTCAAGCGGGGGTGGCCAAGAGACCCAGTACTTC
TRBV15	TRBD1	TRBJ1-3	.	CATSSLTGSTGNTIYF	TGTGCCACCAGCAGCCTGACAGGGAGCACCGGAAACACCATATATTTT
TRBV4-1	.	TRBJ1-2	.	CASSPVPDKTYGYTF	TGCGCCAGCAGCCCCGTCCCAGATAAGACATATGGCTACACCTTC
TRBV2	TRBD2	TRBJ2-7	.	CASRLAGGKREQYF	TGTGCCAGCAGACTAGCGGGGGGAAAAAGGGAGCAGTACTTC
TRBV28	TRBD2	TRBJ2-5	.	CASSRGAQYF	TGTGCCAGCAGCCGGGGGGCCCAGTACTTC
TRBV6-2/TRBV6-3	TRBD1	TRBJ2-2	.	CASTPGQGGDTGELFF	TGTGCCAGCACCCCCGGACAGGGCGGGGACACCGGGGAGCTGTTTTTT
TRBV19	.	TRBJ1-5	few	CASRDRGTGLDSNQPQHF	TGTGCCAGTAGGGACCGGGGGACGGGGCTTGATAGCAATCAGCCCCAGCATTTT
TRBV10-2	.	TRBJ1-2	.	CASSGGGLGYGYTF	TGCGCCAGCAGTGGGGGGGGATTGGGCTATGGCTACACCTTC